This T cell receptor (beta chain) was obtained from a study of cytomegalovirus exposure and HLA in healthy donors. PCR amplification relied on 60 Vbeta primers (plus 13 Jbeta primers). Here immunoSEQ multiplex PCR was the method, and the copy in TCRdb shows in-frame clones only, minus some. The sample gives over 80,000 clones, around 81% of which show up once; about 4.8% is in the top ten. This clone came up once. Antigen: not known. Study-level results: V- and J-gene trimming in TCR beta was tied to a missense DCLRE1C variant by an analysis performed later.

The sequenced material came from PBMCs. The sequence derives from a man aged 35-49 years in good health and CMV-seropositive.

This chain's CDR3 is CAWGLAGGFEQYF. The CDR3 DNA reads TGTGCCTGGGGACTAGCGGGAGGTTTCGAGCAGTACTTC. The V gene is TRBV30, the J gene TRBJ2-7, with TRBD2 matching over 14 bases. The CDR3 covers 13 residues. CDR1 is GTSNPN and CDR2 is SVGIG in the germline V gene (reference sequence). Trimming cost V 5 bases and J 6 bases; bases outside gene matches: 3.